The sequence of this TCR beta chain was determined in a study of OX40 agonist ivuxolimab in advanced cancers. Looking at the study overall: The patients' treatment was ivuxolimab, an agonistic anti-OX40 (CD134) antibody. Dosing consisted of intravenous ivuxolimab at 0.01 to 10 mg/kg every 2 weeks. Therapy given before enrollment (anti-PD-1, anti-PD-L1 or anti-CTLA-4) was allowed, and roughly 42% had some.

Deletions cut 1 base from V and 6 bases from J, with 24 bases between. The CDR3 is 18 amino acids. Looked up from germline, CDR1 is SGHTA and CDR2 is FQGNSA. Here immunoSEQ multiplex PCR was the method, and the copy in TCRdb shows in-frame clones only, minus some. This sample has tens of thousands of clones, with over 75% found just once. The V gene is TRBV7-2, the J gene TRBJ1-2; D gene ambiguous. Sample: CD4+ or CD8+ T cells sorted from blood, taken in a trial of the OX40 agonist ivuxolimab. The TCR was taken from an adult with an advanced solid tumor such as melanoma, head and neck, liver or kidney cancer. The CDR3, as DNA: TGTGCCAGCAGCTTAGTGGCAGCGGGCCCCGGAATTTTGGATGGCTACACCTTC. Translating gives CASSLVAAGPGILDGYTF.